The clone carrying this TCR beta chain appeared a single time. Its antigen is not identified. The data stem from a study of vaccination effects on CD4 cells after COVID-19. Sequencing was preceded by expansion of antigen-specific CD4+ T cells with viral peptide pools in the ViraFEST assay. CD4+ T cell isolation took place after approximately ten days of culture. As their vaccination, participants received two doses of either BNT162b2 or mRNA-1273. Vaccinated participants had no history of SARS-CoV-2 infection and tested negative for nucleocapsid antibodies. The authors replaced half the medium with IL-2 medium on days 3 and 7. CDR3 length: 12 residues. Germline CDR1 reads SNHLY; CDR2 reads FYNNEI. V lost 7 bases and J 5 bases, leaving 11 bases between the germline ends. Some clones are missing from TCRdb's copy, which holds only in-frame ones; the method was immunoSEQ multiplex PCR. Among tens of thousands of clones listed, around three quarters were seen once.

This specimen consisted of CD4+ T cells from PBMCs cultured with HCoV-229E spike peptides, obtained after COVID-19 vaccination. The clonotype was recovered from a human donor who received a COVID-19 vaccine. The chain joins TRBV2 to TRBJ1-1; a weak D match, TRBD1 (5 bases). The CDR3: CASNGGRTEAFF. CDR3 sequence (DNA): TGTGCCAGCAACGGGGGTAGAACTGAAGCTTTCTTT.